The subject of this entry is one TCR beta chain. These data come from a study of shared clonotypes between healthy human individuals. The naive CD8 subset, CD45RO-negative cells positively selected for CCR7, excluded terminally differentiated effector memory CD45RA+ cells. Germline CDR1 reads SEHNR; CDR2 reads FQNEAQ (reference sequence). The CDR3 runs to 14 residues. Trimming removed 5 bases from V and 0 bases from J, with 10 bases in between. An even split of each subset's genomic DNA across several immunoSEQ plates was performed. Clones were read by immunoSEQ multiplex PCR, and TCRdb kept only the in-frame ones, dropping some. The repertoire holds roughly 850,000 clones, with 95% to 97% as singletons.

The sample consisted of naive CD8+ T cells sorted from blood. V usage is TRBV7-9 and J usage is TRBJ1-2; no reliable D call. The origin of this receptor is a man aged 30 to 45 in good health. The CDR3 is CASSAETTNYGYTF. CDR3 in DNA: TGTGCCAGCAGCGCCGAGACCACTAACTATGGCTACACCTTC.